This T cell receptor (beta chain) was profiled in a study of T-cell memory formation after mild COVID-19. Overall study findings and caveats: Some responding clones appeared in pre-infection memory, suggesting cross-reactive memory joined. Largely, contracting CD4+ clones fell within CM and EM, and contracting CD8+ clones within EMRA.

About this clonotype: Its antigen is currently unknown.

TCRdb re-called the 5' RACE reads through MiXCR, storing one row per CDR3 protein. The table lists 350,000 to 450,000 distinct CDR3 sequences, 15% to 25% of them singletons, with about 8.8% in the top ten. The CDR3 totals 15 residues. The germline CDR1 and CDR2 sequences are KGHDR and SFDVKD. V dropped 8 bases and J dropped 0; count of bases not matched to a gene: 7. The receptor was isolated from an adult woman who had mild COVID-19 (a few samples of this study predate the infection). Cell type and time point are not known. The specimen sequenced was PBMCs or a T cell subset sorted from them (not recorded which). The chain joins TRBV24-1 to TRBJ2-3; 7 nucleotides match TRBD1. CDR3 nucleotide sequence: TGTGCCACCAATGAACGGACAGGCAGCACAGATACGCAGTATTTT. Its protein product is CATNERTGSTDTQYF.